Each of the 9 T cell receptor beta chains below was sequenced from the same sample in a study of shared clonotypes between healthy human individuals. Assay used: immunoSEQ multiplex PCR; TCRdb lists only in-frame clones, some missing. The sample records hundreds of thousands of clones, around 96% being singletons. Positive CCR7 selection of CD45RO-negative cells yielded the naive CD8 cells, and terminally differentiated effector memory CD45RA+ cells were excluded. Sequenced: naive CD8+ T cells sorted from blood. The origin of the receptors is a man under 40 in good health.

A note on this clone: Distinct nucleotide sequences in the sample also encode this CDR3. J is TRBJ2-7 and V is TRBV4-1; D ambiguous. V was shortened by 1 base and J by 0 bases, with 10 bases between the two germline ends. CDR1 and CDR2 (germline): MGHRA, YSYEKL. CDR3 length: 15 residues. Written as DNA, the CDR3 is TGCGCCAGCAGCCAAGTCACGGCTAGCTCCTACGAGCAGTACTTC. Amino acids: CASSQVTASSYEQYF.

The chain links TRBV4-1 to TRBJ1-4, with 7 bases matching TRBD1. The V gene end was trimmed by 0 bases and the J gene end by 6 bases; junction bases not matched to a gene: 4. This CDR3 is 15 amino acids long. Looked up from germline, CDR1 is MGHRA and CDR2 is YSYEKL. DNA of the CDR3: TGCGCCAGCAGCCAAGATCAGGGGGGAGATGAAAAACTGTTTTTT. It specifies CASSQDQGGDEKLFF.

CDR3 protein: CASSVSLAVNTGELFF. The CDR3, as DNA: TGTGCCAGCAGCGTATCCCTAGCGGTGAACACCGGGGAGCTGTTTTTT. The V call is TRBV9, the J call TRBJ2-2; 7 positions agree with TRBD2. The V and J ends lost 1 base and 1 base, in that order; junction bases with no gene match: 4. CDR3 length: 16 residues. Germline V gives CDR1 SGDLS, CDR2 YYNGEE.

This chain joins TRBV6-5 and TRBJ1-1, with D unresolved. Trimming stripped 6 bases from V and 9 bases from J, with 14 bases between. Germline loops: CDR1 MNHEY, CDR2 SVGAGI. The CDR3 spans 12 residues. This chain's CDR3 is CASRTKTLKAFF. DNA for the CDR3: TGTGCCAGCAGAACAAAGACTCTAAAAGCTTTCTTT.

This clone was seen a single time. V is TRBV7-9 and J is TRBJ2-3; 10 positions agree with TRBD1. V was clipped by 5 bases and J by 3 bases; unmatched bases: 8. CDR1 is SEHNR, CDR2 FQNEAQ, per germline (reference sequence). This CDR3 region has 16 residues. As DNA, the CDR3 is TGTGCCAGCAGCGGGTACGGACAGGGGGGGACAGATACGCAGTATTTT. Its protein is CASSGYGQGGTDTQYF.

CDR3: CATSVQPGTVYEQYF. CDR3 nucleotides: TGTGCCACCAGCGTGCAGCCCGGGACAGTCTACGAGCAGTACTTC. The chain combines TRBV15 with TRBJ2-7; 7 bases are a match to TRBD1. Germline V gene data show CDR1 as LNHNV and CDR2 as YYDKDF (reference sequence). Trimming took 5 bases from V and 3 from J; bases not matched to a gene: 10. The CDR3 sequence is 15 residues long.

This chain links TRBV4-1 with TRBJ1-1; 10 nucleotides line up with TRBD1. Per the germline V gene, CDR1 is MGHRA and CDR2 is YSYEKL. Unmatched junction bases numbered 13, after V lost 6 bases and J lost 3 bases. There are 17 residues in the CDR3. The CDR3 DNA follows: TGCGCCAGCAGGCTCAGACAGGGGGCGCCCCTGGACACTGAAGCTTTCTTT. This gives the protein CASRLRQGAPLDTEAFF.

The chain combines TRBV7-8 with TRBJ2-7; D remains ambiguous. The CDR3 loop spans 15 amino acids. In germline, CDR1 is SGHVS, CDR2 FQNEAQ. V was shortened by 4 bases and J by 2 bases, with 15 bases between the two germline ends. The CDR3 nucleotides read TGTGCCAGCAGCTATGAGGTGCCTCCCACCTACGAGCAGTACTTC. Translation gives CASSYEVPPTYEQYF.

The rearrangement uses TRBV18 and TRBJ2-1; perhaps TRBD2 as D (6 bases). With 6 bases removed from V and 0 bases from J, the gap between germline ends came to 12 bases. The CDR3 has 15 residues. Germline CDR1 is KGHSH and CDR2 is LQKENI. This chain's CDR3 is CASSAGTLSYNEQFF. DNA of the CDR3: TGTGCCAGCTCGGCCGGGACTCTCTCCTACAATGAGCAGTTCTTC.